What follows are 3 T cell receptor beta chains derived from one specimen sequenced in a study of T-cell memory formation after mild COVID-19. TCRdb reprocessed the 5' RACE reads with MiXCR, giving one entry per CDR3 protein. Of 25,000 to 35,000 distinct CDR3 sequences detected, around 7% appear once; the ten largest clones hold around 14%. Sequenced material: PBMCs or a T cell subset sorted from them (not recorded which). These receptors were obtained from an adult woman who had mild COVID-19 (a few samples of this study predate the infection). Cell type and time point are not known.

This clonotype has ten or more counts. The chain combines TRBV9 with TRBJ2-7, with D perhaps matching TRBD2 (6 bases). Germline CDR1 is SGDLS and CDR2 is YYNGEE. Trimming removed 0 bases at V and 2 bases at J, with 12 bases between. There are 15 residues in the CDR3. The chain's CDR3 is CASSVGRGTAYEQYF. In DNA, the CDR3 is TGTGCCAGCAGCGTAGGGAGGGGAACAGCCTACGAGCAGTACTTC.

This clonotype appeared many times. The genes are TRBV6-6 and TRBJ1-5, with TRBD1 matching over 10 bases. The V gene end was trimmed by 4 bases and the J gene end by 3 bases; junction bases not matched to a gene: 9. Germline CDR1 is MNHNY and CDR2 is SVGAGI (reference sequence). The CDR3 is 17 amino acids. The CDR3 coding sequence is TGTGCCAGCAGTTCCGCCTCCGGGACAGGGGTCAATCAGCCCCAGCATTTT. Translating gives CASSSASGTGVNQPQHF.

This clonotype has a count of ten or more. The chain links TRBV24-1 to TRBJ2-2; 8 bases are shared with TRBD1. Germline assignment: CDR1 KGHDR and CDR2 SFDVKD. With V trimmed by 7 bases and J by 3 bases, 6 bases remained unmatched. The CDR3 has 15 residues. Written as DNA, the CDR3 is TGTGCCACCAGCTGGACAGGGCTTGACACCGGGGAGCTGTTTTTT. It is translated as CATSWTGLDTGELFF.